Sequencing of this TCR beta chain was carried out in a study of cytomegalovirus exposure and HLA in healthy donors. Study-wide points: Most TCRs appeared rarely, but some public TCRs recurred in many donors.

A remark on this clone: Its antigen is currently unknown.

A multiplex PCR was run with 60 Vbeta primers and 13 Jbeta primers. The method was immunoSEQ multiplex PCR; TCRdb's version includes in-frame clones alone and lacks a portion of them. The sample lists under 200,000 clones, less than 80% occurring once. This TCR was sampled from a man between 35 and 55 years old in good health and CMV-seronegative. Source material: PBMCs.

CDR3 sequence (DNA): TGTGCCAGCAGCTTCAAGGGGCTCGGTACAGATACGCAGTATTTT. Protein product: CASSFKGLGTDTQYF. This chain links TRBV5-4 with TRBJ2-3; a weak D match, TRBD1 (5 bases). The germline gives CDR1 SGHNT, CDR2 YYREEE (reference sequence). The CDR3 is 15 residues long. Trimming pared 2 bases from V and 3 bases from J, leaving 13 bases between.